Detailed here is one TCR beta chain. Its specificity is not known. Using its own MiXCR run on the reads, TCRdb lists one record per CDR3 protein. The table has a few hundred thousand distinct CDR3 sequences, approximately 40% seen once; the top ten hold around 50%. The data stem from a study of T cell repertoires in cytomegalovirus infection. Across the whole study: Selected CMV epitopes included recently identified HLA-C-restricted ones as well as well-studied HLA-B-restricted ones.

V gave up 3 bases and J gave up 0 bases, with 13 bases separating them. The CDR3 has 16 residues. Germline V gene sequence: CDR1 MNHEY, CDR2 SMNVEV (reference sequence). Regarding the study as a whole: Dominating the ex vivo response were HLA-C-restricted CMV-specific TCR beta clonotypes.

The TCR sequence derives from a human donor in good health (CMV status not recorded). Some clones in this sample may be carry-over from other donors' samples. This material consisted of cultured PBMCs, taken from culture after CMV antigen stimulation. This chain links TRBV27 with TRBJ2-3; the D gene is possibly TRBD1 (6 bases). The DNA of the CDR3 is TGTGCCAGCAGTTTTCAGGACAGCACAAGCACAGATACGCAGTATTTT. This sequence encodes CASSFQDSTSTDTQYF.